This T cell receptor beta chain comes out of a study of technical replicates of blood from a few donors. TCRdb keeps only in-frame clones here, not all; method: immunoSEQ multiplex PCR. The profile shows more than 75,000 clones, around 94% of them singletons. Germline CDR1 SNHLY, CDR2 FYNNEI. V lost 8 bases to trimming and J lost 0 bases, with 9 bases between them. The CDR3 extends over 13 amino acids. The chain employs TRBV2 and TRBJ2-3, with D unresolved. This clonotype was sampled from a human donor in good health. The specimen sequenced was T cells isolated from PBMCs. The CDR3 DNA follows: TGTGCCAGCTCAACAGATAGCACAGATACGCAGTATTTT. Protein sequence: CASSTDSTDTQYF. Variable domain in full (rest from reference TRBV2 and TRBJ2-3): EPEVTQTPSHQVTQMGQEVILRCVPISNHLYFYWYRQILGQKVEFLVSFYNNEISEKSEIFDDQFSVERPDGSNFTLKIRSTKLEDSAMYFCASSTDSTDTQYFGPGTRLTVL.